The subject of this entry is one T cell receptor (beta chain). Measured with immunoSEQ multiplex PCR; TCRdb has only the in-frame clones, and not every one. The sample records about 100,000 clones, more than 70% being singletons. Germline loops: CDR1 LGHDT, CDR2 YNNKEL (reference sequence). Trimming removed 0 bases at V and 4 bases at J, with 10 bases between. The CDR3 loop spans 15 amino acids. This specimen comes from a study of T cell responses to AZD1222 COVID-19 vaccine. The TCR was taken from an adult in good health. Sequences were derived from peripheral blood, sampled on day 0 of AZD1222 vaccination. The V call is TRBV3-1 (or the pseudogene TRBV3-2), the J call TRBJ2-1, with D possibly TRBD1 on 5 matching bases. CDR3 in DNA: TGTGCCAGCAGCCAAGATCAGGGCGGATACAATGAGCAGTTCTTC. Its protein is CASSQDQGGYNEQFF.